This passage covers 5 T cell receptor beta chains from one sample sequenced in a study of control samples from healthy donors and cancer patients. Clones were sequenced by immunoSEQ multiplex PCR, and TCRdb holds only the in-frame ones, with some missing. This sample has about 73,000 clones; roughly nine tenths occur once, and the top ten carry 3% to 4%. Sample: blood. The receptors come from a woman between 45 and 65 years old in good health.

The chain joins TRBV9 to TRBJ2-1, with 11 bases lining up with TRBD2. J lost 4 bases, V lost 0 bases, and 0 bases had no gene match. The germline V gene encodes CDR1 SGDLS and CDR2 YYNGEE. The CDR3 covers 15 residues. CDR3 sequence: CASSVGLAGYNEQFF. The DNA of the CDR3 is TGTGCCAGCAGCGTAGGACTAGCGGGATACAATGAGCAGTTCTTC. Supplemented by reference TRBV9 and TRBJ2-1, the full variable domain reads DSGVTQTPKHLITATGQRVTLRCSPRSGDLSVYWYQQSLDQGLQFLIQYYNGEERAKGNILERFSAQQFPDLHSELNLSSLELGDSALYFCASSVGLAGYNEQFFGPGTRLTVL.

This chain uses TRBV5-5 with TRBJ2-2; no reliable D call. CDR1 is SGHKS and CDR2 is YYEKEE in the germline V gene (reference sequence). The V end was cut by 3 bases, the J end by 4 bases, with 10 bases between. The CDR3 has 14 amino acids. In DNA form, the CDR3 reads TGTGCCAGCAGCTCAAGTGACACCACCGGGGAGCTGTTTTTT. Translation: CASSSSDTTGELFF. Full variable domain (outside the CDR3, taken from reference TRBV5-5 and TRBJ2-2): DAGVTQSPTHLIKTRGQQVTLRCSPISGHKSVSWYQQVLGQGPQFIFQYYEKEERGRGNFPDRFSARQFPNYSSELNVNALLLGDSALYLCASSSSDTTGELFFGEGSRLTVL.

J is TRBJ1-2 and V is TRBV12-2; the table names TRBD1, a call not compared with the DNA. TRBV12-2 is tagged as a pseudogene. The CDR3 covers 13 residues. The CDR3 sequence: CANLVKGFGGYTF. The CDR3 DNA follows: TGTGCAAATCTGGTCAAGGGGTTTGGGGGCTACACCTTC.

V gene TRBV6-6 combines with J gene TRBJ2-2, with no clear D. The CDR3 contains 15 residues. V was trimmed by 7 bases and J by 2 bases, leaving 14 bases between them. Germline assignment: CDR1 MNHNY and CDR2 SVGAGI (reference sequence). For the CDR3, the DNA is TGTGCCAGCATTTATGGGTGGCAAAACACCGGGGAGCTGTTTTTT. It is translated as CASIYGWQNTGELFF.

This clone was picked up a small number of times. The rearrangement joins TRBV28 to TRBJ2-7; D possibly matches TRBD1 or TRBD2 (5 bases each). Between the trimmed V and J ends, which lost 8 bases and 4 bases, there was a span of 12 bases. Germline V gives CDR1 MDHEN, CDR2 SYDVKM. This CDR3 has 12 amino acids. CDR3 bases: TGTGCCAGCGGGACCTCCCCGTACGAGCAGTACTTC. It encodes CASGTSPYEQYF. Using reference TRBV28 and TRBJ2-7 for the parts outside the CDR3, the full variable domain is DVKVTQSSRYLVKRTGEKVFLECVQDMDHENMFWYRQDPGLGLRLIYFSYDVKMKEKGDIPEGYSVSREKKERFSLILESASTNQTSMYLCASGTSPYEQYFGPGTRLTVT.